These T cell receptor beta chains were read from a single sample in a study of CD8 T cells in ankylosing spondylitis. TCRdb ran MiXCR on the 5' RACE reads and lists one entry per CDR3 protein. The sample has 750,000 to 850,000 distinct CDR3 sequences; approximately 12% are singletons. What was sequenced was blood, either unsorted or a sorted T cell fraction (not recorded which). These receptors all come from a male donor with ankylosing spondylitis. Both conserved end residues are part of each CDR3. The D gene is left open where the match is weak. Expanded clones get a size class; other rows say once, few or many, or leave the size out.

J | size | V | D | CDR3 | DNA
TRBJ2-3 | many | TRBV29-1 | . | CSVEGGSRRDTQYF | TGCAGCGTTGAAGGGGGATCTCGAAGAGATACGCAGTATTTT
TRBJ2-7 | few | TRBV7-2 | TRBD2 | CASSFAGTSGPSSYEQYF | TGTGCCAGCAGCTTCGCCGGGACTAGCGGGCCGAGCTCCTACGAGCAGTACTTC
TRBJ1-1 | . | TRBV18 | . | CASSPLGTNTEAFF | TGTGCCAGCTCACCACTTGGGACGAACACTGAAGCTTTCTTT
TRBJ1-1 | few | TRBV12-3/TRBV12-4 | . | CASSFRFRGNTEAFF | TGTGCCAGCAGTTTCCGTTTCAGGGGGAACACTGAAGCTTTCTTT
TRBJ2-1 | few | TRBV20-1 | TRBD1 | CSASKPGQGAREQFF | TGCAGTGCTAGTAAGCCGGGACAGGGGGCGCGGGAGCAGTTCTTC
TRBJ1-6 | few | TRBV27 | . | CASSWGGYNSPLHF | TGTGCCAGCTCCTGGGGGGGTTATAATTCACCCCTCCACTTT
TRBJ2-1 | many | TRBV29-1 | . | CSVEYVGIASYNEQFF | TGCAGCGTTGAATATGTGGGGATAGCCTCCTACAATGAGCAGTTCTTC
TRBJ1-1 | many | TRBV4-1 | . | CASKTGANMNTEAFF | TGCGCCAGCAAAACAGGAGCCAACATGAACACTGAAGCTTTCTTT
TRBJ2-1 | few | TRBV20-1 | TRBD2 | CSARVTSGEYNEQFF | TGCAGTGCTAGAGTTACTAGCGGGGAGTACAATGAGCAGTTCTTC
TRBJ1-6 | . | TRBV6-1 | . | CASSPRGPDSYNSPLHF | TGTGCCAGCAGTCCCCGGGGACCGGACTCCTATAATTCACCCCTCCACTTT
TRBJ2-7 | many | TRBV20-1 | . | CSARTVTYEQYF | TGCAGTGCTAGGACAGTGACCTACGAGCAGTACTTC
TRBJ2-3 | few | TRBV9 | . | CASSVEVASRYRTDTQYF | TGTGCCAGCAGCGTAGAGGTGGCTAGCAGATACCGCACAGATACGCAGTATTTT
TRBJ2-1 | few | TRBV6-5 | TRBD2 | CASSYRSSGTGTWEQFF | TGTGCCAGCAGTTACCGGTCTAGCGGGACTGGGACTTGGGAGCAGTTCTTC
TRBJ1-1 | . | TRBV12-3/TRBV12-4 | . | CASRMGRPNTEAFF | TGTGCCAGCAGAATGGGACGCCCGAACACTGAAGCTTTCTTT
TRBJ1-1 | few | TRBV5-1 | TRBD1 | CASSDGQGSTEAFF | TGCGCCAGCAGCGACGGACAGGGTTCCACTGAAGCTTTCTTT
TRBJ2-4 | few | TRBV15 | TRBD1 | CATSRDRGIGKNIQYF | TGTGCCACCAGCAGAGACAGGGGGATCGGCAAAAACATTCAGTACTTC
TRBJ2-5 | once | TRBV12-3/TRBV12-4 | . | CASSLAEVETQYF | TGTGCCAGCAGTTTAGCGGAGGTTGAGACCCAGTACTTC
TRBJ1-2 | many | TRBV12-3/TRBV12-4 | . | CASSLRGQFNYGYTF | TGTGCCAGCAGTTTACGAGGACAGTTCAACTATGGCTACACCTTC
TRBJ2-2 | few | TRBV10-3 | TRBD1 | CAISDGTGGSGELFF | TGTGCCATCAGTGACGGGACAGGGGGTTCCGGGGAGCTGTTTTTT
TRBJ2-1 | few | TRBV7-6 | . | CASSLEWRSSYNEQFF | TGTGCCAGCAGCTTAGAATGGAGAAGCTCCTACAATGAGCAGTTCTTC
TRBJ2-3 | . | TRBV5-1 | . | CASSTLTSEDTQYF | TGCGCCAGCAGCACCTTGACGAGCGAAGATACGCAGTATTTT
TRBJ2-1 | few | TRBV11-2 | TRBD2 | CASSLVWAGEIYNEQFF | TGTGCCAGCAGCTTAGTTTGGGCGGGGGAGATATACAATGAGCAGTTCTTC
TRBJ2-5 | few | TRBV24-1 | . | CATSEGGETQYF | TGTGCCACCAGTGAAGGGGGGGAGACCCAGTACTTC
TRBJ2-7 | . | TRBV5-4 | TRBD1 | CASSSRDRLWEQYF | TGTGCCAGCAGCTCCAGGGACAGGCTGTGGGAGCAGTACTTC
TRBJ1-5 | few | TRBV15 | . | CATSRMRSNQPQHF | TGTGCCACCAGCCGGATGAGGAGCAATCAGCCCCAGCATTTT
TRBJ1-3 | many | TRBV6-1 | TRBD1 | CASRWDRDSGNTIYF | TGTGCCAGCAGGTGGGACCGGGACAGCGGAAACACCATATATTTT
TRBJ2-1 | . | TRBV30 | . | CAWTETYRANEQFF | TGTGCCTGGACGGAAACTTACCGTGCGAATGAGCAGTTCTTC
TRBJ2-3 | . | TRBV28 | . | CASSLTTGWSTDTQYF | TGTGCCAGCAGTTTAACCACAGGGTGGTCCACAGATACGCAGTATTTT
TRBJ2-5 | many | TRBV3-1 | TRBD2 | CASSQLAGEETQYF | TGTGCCAGCAGCCAGCTAGCGGGGGAGGAGACCCAGTACTTC
TRBJ1-4 | . | TRBV5-1 | . | CASSLGSVGPPNEKLFF | TGCGCCAGCAGCTTGGGGTCTGTCGGACCGCCTAATGAAAAACTGTTTTTT
TRBJ2-5 | . | TRBV20-1 | . | CSAPSGAVIGTQYF | TGCAGTGCTCCTTCGGGTGCTGTTATAGGGACCCAGTACTTC
TRBJ1-2 | . | TRBV7-2 | . | CASSPPNGGLSYGYTF | TGTGCCAGCAGCCCCCCCAACGGAGGCCTGTCCTATGGCTACACCTTC
TRBJ2-7 | few | TRBV5-6 | TRBD2 | CASSWGRAYEQYF | TGTGCCAGCAGCTGGGGGAGGGCCTACGAGCAGTACTTC
TRBJ2-5 | . | TRBV20-1 | . | CSARVRAADQETQYF | TGCAGTGCTAGAGTTAGGGCGGCGGACCAAGAGACCCAGTACTTC
TRBJ2-1 | many | TRBV20-1 | TRBD1 | CSATDRGDWNEQFF | TGCAGTGCTACAGACAGGGGGGATTGGAATGAGCAGTTCTTC
TRBJ1-2 | few | TRBV18 | . | CASSPEMDGYTF | TGTGCCAGCTCACCCGAAATGGATGGCTACACCTTC
TRBJ2-1 | . | TRBV20-1 | TRBD2 | CSASPPRGVNEQFF | TGCAGTGCTAGCCCACCCCGGGGGGTTAATGAGCAGTTCTTC
TRBJ2-1 | few | TRBV7-2 | . | CASSPRGLTSYNEQFF | TGTGCCAGCAGCCCGAGGGGACTTACCTCCTACAATGAGCAGTTCTTC
TRBJ2-1 | many | TRBV5-5 | . | CASRTGPYNEQFF | TGTGCCAGCAGAACCGGACCCTACAATGAGCAGTTCTTC
TRBJ1-2 | few | TRBV6-1 | . | CATSRGESRGYTF | TGTGCCACCTCCCGAGGGGAATCAAGAGGCTACACCTTC
TRBJ2-1 | many | TRBV12-3/TRBV12-4 | . | CASSFGPLDYNEQFF | TGTGCCAGCAGTTTTGGTCCTCTAGACTACAATGAGCAGTTCTTC
TRBJ2-7 | . | TRBV20-1 | TRBD2 | CSARPPLSGSSYEQYF | TGCAGTGCTAGACCCCCTCTTAGCGGGAGCTCCTACGAGCAGTACTTC
TRBJ1-2 | few | TRBV11-2 | TRBD1 | CASSILQGRLGYTF | TGTGCCAGCAGCATCCTACAGGGGCGTCTCGGCTACACCTTC
TRBJ1-2 | many | TRBV29-1 | . | CSVAMGFSKGYTF | TGCAGCGTGGCCATGGGGTTTTCGAAAGGCTACACCTTC
TRBJ2-3 | . | TRBV7-9 | . | CASNKGGTDTQYF | TGTGCCAGCAACAAGGGGGGAACAGATACGCAGTATTTT
TRBJ2-2 | many | TRBV27 | . | CASSFTSGELFF | TGTGCCAGCAGTTTTACGTCCGGGGAGCTGTTTTTT
TRBJ2-7 | few | TRBV7-2 | . | CASSLVEGLSLEQYF | TGTGCCAGCAGCTTAGTGGAGGGGTTAAGCCTCGAGCAGTACTTC
TRBJ1-3 | many | TRBV7-8 | . | CASSPPAGYSSGNTIYF | TGTGCCAGCAGCCCCCCAGCGGGCTATTCCTCTGGAAACACCATATATTTT
TRBJ2-2 | few | TRBV29-1 | . | CSVRPEDPPGELFF | TGCAGCGTTCGACCAGAGGACCCGCCCGGGGAGCTGTTTTTT
TRBJ2-5 | few | TRBV5-1 | . | CASSFEQGRETQYF | TGCGCCAGCAGCTTTGAACAGGGCAGAGAGACCCAGTACTTC
TRBJ2-7 | few | TRBV12-3/TRBV12-4 | . | CASSLWTDYYEQYF | TGTGCCAGCAGTTTGTGGACTGATTACTACGAGCAGTACTTC
TRBJ2-2 | . | TRBV2 | . | CASILGANTGELFF | TGTGCCAGCATCCTGGGAGCAAACACCGGGGAGCTGTTTTTT
TRBJ2-2 | . | TRBV3-1 | . | CASSLLAPGELFF | TGTGCCAGCAGCCTTTTGGCGCCCGGGGAGCTGTTTTTT
TRBJ1-1 | . | TRBV7-2 | . | CASSPDANTEAFF | TGTGCCAGCAGCCCCGACGCGAACACTGAAGCTTTCTTT
TRBJ2-7 | few | TRBV7-9 | TRBD2 | CASSSHGGRAYEQYF | TGTGCCAGCAGCTCTCACGGCGGGAGGGCCTACGAGCAGTACTTC
TRBJ1-1 | few | TRBV4-3 | . | CASSQGWMGSTEAFF | TGCGCCAGCAGCCAAGGGTGGATGGGGTCGACTGAAGCTTTCTTT